The clone carrying this T cell receptor (beta chain) was detected once. Its target is unknown. Primers included in the PCR were 60 Vbeta and 13 Jbeta primers. TCRdb keeps only in-frame clones here, not all; method: immunoSEQ multiplex PCR. The sample yields 150,000 or so clones, roughly 75% seen once. The source of the sample is a study of cytomegalovirus exposure and HLA in healthy donors. Findings of the study overall: The later analysis indicated that the majority of CMV-associated TCR beta chains appeared HLA-restricted.

Deletions cut 5 bases from V and 4 bases from J, with 27 bases between. Germline values: CDR1 MDHEN, CDR2 SYDVKM. This CDR3 is built from 18 residues. Sample: PBMCs. The sequence derives from a woman between 35 and 50 years old in good health and CMV-seropositive. The genes are TRBV28 and TRBJ2-7, with D perhaps TRBD2 (6 bases). CDR3 amino acids: CASSPIAAPGVLRYEQYF. CDR3 bases: TGTGCCAGCAGTCCCATAGCGGCCCCGGGGGTCCTACGTTACGAGCAGTACTTC.